The 5 T cell receptor beta chains below come from one sample, sequenced in a study of cytomegalovirus exposure and HLA in healthy donors. The method was immunoSEQ multiplex PCR; TCRdb's version includes in-frame clones alone and lacks a portion of them. Here the sample spans 160,000 or so clones, roughly 80% being singletons. Sequenced: PBMCs. The receptors come from a man aged 25-45 years in good health and CMV-seropositive.

CDR3 DNA: TGTGCCAGCAGCTTGGTGGCGGGGCCCTACGAGCAGTACTTC. Residues: CASSLVAGPYEQYF. This chain connects TRBV5-6 to TRBJ2-7; perhaps TRBD2 as D (6 bases). With 0 bases removed from V and 2 bases from J, the gap between germline ends came to 9 bases. In germline, CDR1 is SGHDT, CDR2 YYEEEE. This CDR3 is built from 14 residues. The variable domain in full, with the rest retrieved from reference TRBV5-6 and TRBJ2-7, is DAGVTQSPTHLIKTRGQQVTLRCSPKSGHDTVSWYQQALGQGPQFIFQYYEEEERQRGNFPDRFSGHQFPNYSSELNVNALLLGDSALYLCASSLVAGPYEQYFGPGTRLTVT.

V gene TRBV5-1 combines with J gene TRBJ2-2, with D perhaps matching TRBD1 (5 bases). Germline assignment: CDR1 SGHRS and CDR2 YFSETQ. This CDR3 comprises 15 residues. The V end lost 0 bases, the J end lost 0 bases, and 6 bases lay between the germline ends. The CDR3 region is CASSLAGTNTGELFF. CDR3 bases: TGCGCCAGCAGCTTGGCAGGGACGAACACCGGGGAGCTGTTTTTT.

This chain connects TRBV28 to TRBJ1-5; D not resolved. V lost 5 bases and J lost 2, with 7 bases in between. The germline V gene encodes CDR1 MDHEN and CDR2 SYDVKM. The CDR3 spans 13 residues. CDR3 in amino acids: CASSPPGNQPQHF. The DNA of the CDR3 is TGTGCCAGCAGTCCCCCGGGCAATCAGCCCCAGCATTTT.

The V gene is TRBV6-6, the J gene TRBJ1-2, with 11 bases identical to TRBD1. CDR3 length equals 14 residues. The germline V gene has CDR1 MNHNY and CDR2 SVGAGI (reference sequence). V lost 0 bases, J lost 14 bases, and 8 bases stayed unmatched. The CDR3 nucleotides read TGTGCCAGCAGTTACTCGATCGGACAGGGGGCGAGAACCTTC. It translates to CASSYSIGQGARTF.

The V call is TRBV7-6, the J call TRBJ2-3; 7 nucleotides align to TRBD2. Unmatched junction bases numbered 8, after V lost 5 bases and J lost 0 bases. The V gene's germline CDR1 is SGHVS and CDR2 FNYEAQ. CDR3 length equals 16 residues. CDR3 loop: CASSPTSPASTDTQYF. The DNA of the CDR3 is TGTGCCAGCAGCCCGACTAGCCCCGCTAGCACAGATACGCAGTATTTT. Full variable domain (outside the CDR3, taken from reference TRBV7-6 and TRBJ2-3): GAGVSQSPRYKVTKRGQDVALRCDPISGHVSLYWYRQALGQGPEFLTYFNYEAQQDKSGLPNDRFSAERPEGSISTLTIQRTEQRDSAMYRCASSPTSPASTDTQYFGPGTRLTVL.